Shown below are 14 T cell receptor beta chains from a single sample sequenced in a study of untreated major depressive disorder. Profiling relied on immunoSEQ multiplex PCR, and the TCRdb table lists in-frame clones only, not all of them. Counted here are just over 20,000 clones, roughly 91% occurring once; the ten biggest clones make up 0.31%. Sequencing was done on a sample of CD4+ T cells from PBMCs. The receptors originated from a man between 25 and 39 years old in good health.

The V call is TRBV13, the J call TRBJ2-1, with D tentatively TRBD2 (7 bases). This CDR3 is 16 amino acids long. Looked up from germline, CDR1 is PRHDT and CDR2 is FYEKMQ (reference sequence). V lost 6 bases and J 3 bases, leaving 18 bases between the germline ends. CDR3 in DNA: TGTGCCAGCAGTTCCCAGGGGCGGGAGTACTACAATGAGCAGTTCTTC. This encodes CASSSQGREYYNEQFF.

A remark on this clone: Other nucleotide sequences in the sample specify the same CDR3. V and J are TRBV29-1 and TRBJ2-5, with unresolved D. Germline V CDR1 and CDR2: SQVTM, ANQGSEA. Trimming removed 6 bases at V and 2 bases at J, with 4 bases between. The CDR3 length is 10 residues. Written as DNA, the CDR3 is TGCAGCGTCGGTCAAGAGACCCAGTACTTC. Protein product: CSVGQETQYF.

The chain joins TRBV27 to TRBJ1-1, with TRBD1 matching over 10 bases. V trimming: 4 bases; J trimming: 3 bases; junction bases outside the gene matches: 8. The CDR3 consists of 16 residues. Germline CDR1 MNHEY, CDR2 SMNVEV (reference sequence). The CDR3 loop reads CASSYRQGAVDTEAFF. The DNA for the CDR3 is TGTGCCAGCAGTTACCGACAGGGGGCGGTGGACACTGAAGCTTTCTTT.

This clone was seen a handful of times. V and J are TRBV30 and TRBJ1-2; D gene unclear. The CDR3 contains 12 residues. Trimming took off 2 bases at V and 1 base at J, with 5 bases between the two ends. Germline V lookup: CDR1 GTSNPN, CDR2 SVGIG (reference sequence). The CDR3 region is CAWSPGNYGYTF. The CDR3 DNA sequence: TGTGCCTGGAGTCCGGGTAACTATGGCTACACCTTC.

DNA for the CDR3: TGCAGTGGTTGGGGGAACACTGAAGCTTTCTTT. The encoded protein is CSGWGNTEAFF. This chain joins TRBV20-1 and TRBJ1-1; no clear D gene. In germline, CDR1 is DFQATT, CDR2 SNEGSKA (reference sequence). Trimming left V 7 bases short and J 1 base short, with 7 bases between. CDR3 length: 11 residues.

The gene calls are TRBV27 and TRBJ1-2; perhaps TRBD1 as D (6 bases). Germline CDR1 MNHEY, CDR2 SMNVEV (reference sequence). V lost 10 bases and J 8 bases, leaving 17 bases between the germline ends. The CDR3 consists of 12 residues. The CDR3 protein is CATKRGKGGYTF. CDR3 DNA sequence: TGTGCCACCAAAAGGGGGAAGGGAGGCTACACCTTC.

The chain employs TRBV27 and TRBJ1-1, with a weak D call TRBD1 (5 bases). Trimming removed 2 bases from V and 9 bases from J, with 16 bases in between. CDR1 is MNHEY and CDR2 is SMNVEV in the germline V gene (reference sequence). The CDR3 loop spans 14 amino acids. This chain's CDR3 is CASSLDSGRGKAFF. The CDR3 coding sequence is TGTGCCAGCAGTTTAGATTCAGGGAGAGGTAAAGCTTTCTTT.

CDR3 nucleotide sequence: TGTGCCAGCAGAGGACAGGGATCCTACGAGCAGTACTTC. Its protein is CASRGQGSYEQYF. The chain joins TRBV6-1 to TRBJ2-7, with TRBD1 identical over 8 bases. The trim removed 6 bases at V and 1 base at J, leaving 2 bases unmatched. The germline V gene encodes CDR1 MNHNS and CDR2 SASEGT. There are 13 residues in the CDR3.

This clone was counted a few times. CDR3 sequence: CASSPTSPSSGNTIYF. The DNA of the CDR3 is TGTGCCAGCAGCCCGACCTCCCCAAGCTCTGGAAACACCATATATTTT. V is TRBV11-2 and J is TRBJ1-3, with D hard to call. Germline values: CDR1 SGHAT, CDR2 FQNNGV. V was trimmed by 5 bases and J by 0 bases, leaving 14 bases between them. The CDR3 is 16 amino acids.

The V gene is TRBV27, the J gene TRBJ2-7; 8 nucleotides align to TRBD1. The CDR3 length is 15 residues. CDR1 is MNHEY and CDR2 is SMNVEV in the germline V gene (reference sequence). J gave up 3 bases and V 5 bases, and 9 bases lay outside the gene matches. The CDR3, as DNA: TGTGCCAGCAGTATCTGGACAGGGTCGGACTACGAGCAGTACTTC. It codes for CASSIWTGSDYEQYF.

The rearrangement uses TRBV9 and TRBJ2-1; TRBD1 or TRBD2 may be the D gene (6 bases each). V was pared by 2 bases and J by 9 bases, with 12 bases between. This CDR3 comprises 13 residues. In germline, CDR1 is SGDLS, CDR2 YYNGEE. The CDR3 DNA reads TGTGCCAGCAGCGTTGAGGGGGGAAGTGAGCAGTTCTTC. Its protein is CASSVEGGSEQFF.

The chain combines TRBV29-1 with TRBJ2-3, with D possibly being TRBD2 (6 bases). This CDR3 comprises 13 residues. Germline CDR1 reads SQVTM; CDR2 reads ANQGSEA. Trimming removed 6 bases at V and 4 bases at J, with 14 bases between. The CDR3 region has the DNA TGCAGCGTGACTGGGTGGGAGGCAGATACGCAGTATTTT. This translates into CSVTGWEADTQYF.

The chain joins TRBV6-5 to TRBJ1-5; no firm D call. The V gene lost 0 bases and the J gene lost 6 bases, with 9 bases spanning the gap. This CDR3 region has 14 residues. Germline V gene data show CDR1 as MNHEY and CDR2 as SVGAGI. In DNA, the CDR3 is TGTGCCAGCAGTTACTCGGACGGAGGTCAGCCCCAGCATTTT. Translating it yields CASSYSDGGQPQHF.

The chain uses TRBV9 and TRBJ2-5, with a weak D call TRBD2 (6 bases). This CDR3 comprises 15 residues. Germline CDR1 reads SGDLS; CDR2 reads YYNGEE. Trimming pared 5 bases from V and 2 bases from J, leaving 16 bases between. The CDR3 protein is CASSPWGGLQETQYF. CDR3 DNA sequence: TGTGCCAGCAGTCCCTGGGGAGGCTTGCAAGAGACCCAGTACTTC.